The T cell receptor beta chain under discussion was sequenced for a study of blood T cell repertoires in COVID-19. Study-level information: Some COVID-19 samples were acute and others convalescent; all came from the United States, Italy and Spain. PBMCs, B-cell-depleted T cells, or T cells provided the cDNA or gDNA that made up the material.

The V gene's germline CDR1 is MNHNS and CDR2 SASEGT. CDR3 length equals 13 residues. Deletions cut 5 bases from V and 7 bases from J, with 14 bases between. The authors' processing: Scientists estimated how many nucleated cells there were by amplifying reference gene primers. The data were produced by immunoSEQ multiplex PCR, yet TCRdb's version contains in-frame clones alone and is incomplete. The V and J calls and clone size are taken from that table; D and trimming were inferred from the DNA. Here the sample spans about 180,000 clones, around 88% being singletons. This TCR came from a woman aged 25 to 39 with acute or convalescent COVID-19. The rearrangement links TRBV6-1 to TRBJ1-2; the D gene is possibly TRBD1 (5 bases). The sequenced sample consisted of peripheral blood. As DNA, the CDR3 is TGTGCCAGCAGTTATGGGGGGGAAGGTGGCTACACCTTC. Encoded protein: CASSYGGEGGYTF.